The subject of this entry is one T cell receptor beta chain. Per the original data handling: Amplification of reference gene primers provided the estimated nucleated cell counts. Assay used: immunoSEQ multiplex PCR; TCRdb lists only in-frame clones, some missing. V, J and clone size were drawn from that table, and D and trimming were deduced from the DNA. The sample lists roughly 150,000 clones, roughly nine tenths occurring once. The CDR3 has 19 amino acids. V lost 4 bases and J 1 base, leaving 26 bases between the germline ends. CDR1 is SGHRS and CDR2 is YFSETQ in the germline V gene. The entry originates in a study of blood T cell repertoires in COVID-19.

This TCR derives from a woman aged 60-75 years with active COVID-19. The chain has TRBV5-1 and TRBJ1-1; tentatively, D is TRBD1 (6 bases). The specimen was peripheral blood. The CDR3 sequence: CASSAIGMAGRGENTEAFF. CDR3 DNA sequence: TGCGCCAGCAGCGCCATTGGTATGGCAGGGAGGGGGGAGAACACTGAAGCTTTCTTT.